The clone carrying this TCR beta chain was observed a handful of times. This entry belongs to a study of T cell responses to AZD1222 COVID-19 vaccine. The repertoire was sequenced with immunoSEQ multiplex PCR; TCRdb's copy has only in-frame clones and lacks some. The sample includes about 100,000 clones, 80% to 90% of them seen just once. Sequencing was performed on peripheral blood, taken on day 0 of MenACWY control vaccination. The receptor was derived from an adult in good health.

CDR3 DNA: TGTGCCAGCAGCTTAGGAGTGGGGGGCAGACAGCCCCAGCATTTT. Translating it yields CASSLGVGGRQPQHF. The V gene is TRBV7-9, the J gene TRBJ1-5; D may be TRBD1 (6 bases). V was trimmed by 1 base and J by 7 bases, leaving 14 bases between them. Germline loops: CDR1 SEHNR, CDR2 FQNEAQ (reference sequence). The CDR3 covers 15 residues. The entire variable domain, with the rest obtained from reference TRBV7-9 and TRBJ1-5, is as follows: DTGVSQNPRHKITKRGQNVTFRCDPISEHNRLYWYRQTLGQGPEFLTYFQNEAQLEKSRLLSDRFSAERPKGSFSTLEIQRTEQGDSAMYLCASSLGVGGRQPQHFGDGTRLSIL.